This is a list of T cell receptor beta chains from one sample in a study of molecular identifiers for immune sequencing clone quantification. MiXCR, applied by TCRdb to the PCR reads, yields one record per CDR3 protein. This sample has roughly 630,000 distinct CDR3 sequences, with roughly 27% found just once. The sequencing sample was made of naive CD8+ T cells from blood, with Jurkat cell RNA spiked in. The source is a human donor in good health. Some libraries in this study had Jurkat cell RNA spiked in. CDR3s include the opening cysteine and the closing phenylalanine or tryptophan. D genes are given only for firm matches. A row's size may be missing; if present it is once, few, many or a size class.

CDR3 protein	CDR3 DNA	V gene	J gene	D gene	clone size
CASSLIYLLNQETQYF	TGTGCCAGCAGCCTGATATATCTTCTAAACCAAGAGACCCAGTACTTC	TRBV7-9	TRBJ2-5	-	many
CASSLVEPDKQYF	TGTGCCAGCAGCTTAGTTGAACCAGACAAGCAGTACTTC	TRBV7-9	TRBJ2-7	-	-
CASSLQAGDYEQYF	TGTGCCAGCAGTTTACAAGCGGGGGACTACGAGCAGTACTTC	TRBV27	TRBJ2-7	TRBD2	-
CASIYRGGGSPLHF	TGTGCCAGCATCTACCGGGGGGGGGGCTCACCCCTCCACTTT	TRBV28	TRBJ1-6	-	-
CASSTSGQSRYTGELFF	TGTGCCAGCAGCACAAGTGGGCAGTCGCGCTACACCGGGGAGCTGTTTTTT	TRBV9	TRBJ2-2	-	many
CASSLLGLAREYNEQFF	TGTGCCAGCAGTTTATTGGGACTAGCGAGAGAATACAATGAGCAGTTCTTC	TRBV27	TRBJ2-1	TRBD2	few
CATSEPRTSGYNEQFF	TGTGCCACCAGTGAACCGCGGACTAGCGGCTACAATGAGCAGTTCTTC	TRBV24-1	TRBJ2-1	TRBD2	many
CSVAVTSGEQYF	TGCAGCGTTGCGGTAACGTCTGGCGAGCAGTACTTC	TRBV29-1	TRBJ2-7	-	many
CASSGWTEAFF	TGTGCCAGCAGTGGCTGGACTGAAGCTTTCTTT	TRBV28	TRBJ1-1	-	few
CSVPTGSTEAFF	TGCAGCGTTCCGACAGGGAGTACTGAAGCTTTCTTT	TRBV29-1	TRBJ1-1	TRBD1	many
CSVEDRHHLYEQYF	TGCAGCGTTGAAGATCGGCACCACCTCTACGAGCAGTACTTC	TRBV29-1	TRBJ2-7	-	few
CASSYSAIPGQGAYEQYF	TGTGCCAGCAGTTACTCAGCCATCCCGGGACAGGGGGCCTACGAGCAGTACTTC	TRBV6-2/TRBV6-3	TRBJ2-7	TRBD1	-
CASGQTGNYEQYF	TGTGCCAGCGGACAAACAGGGAACTACGAGCAGTACTTC	TRBV7-6	TRBJ2-7	-	few
CAISESSYEQYF	TGTGCCATCAGTGAGTCTTCCTACGAGCAGTACTTC	TRBV10-3	TRBJ2-7	-	many
CASSTGVLGGYTF	TGTGCCAGCAGCACAGGGGTTCTGGGCGGCTACACCTTC	TRBV12-3/TRBV12-4	TRBJ1-2	TRBD1	-
CASSMFQGKAFF	TGTGCCAGCAGTATGTTCCAGGGGAAAGCTTTCTTT	TRBV27	TRBJ1-1	-	many
CASSGTYSDTQYF	TGTGCCAGCAGTGGGACTTATTCGGATACGCAGTATTTT	TRBV12-3/TRBV12-4	TRBJ2-3	-	many
CSVEVDSSGAEQFF	TGCAGCGTTGAAGTAGATTCTAGCGGGGCTGAGCAGTTCTTC	TRBV29-1	TRBJ2-1	TRBD2	once
CASSVDGVGITGGLSF	TGTGCCAGCAGCGTAGACGGAGTAGGAATCACCGGGGGGCTGTCTTTT	TRBV9	TRBJ2-2	-	-
CASSLYPGTYEQYF	TGTGCCAGCAGCTTATACCCGGGGACCTACGAGCAGTACTTC	TRBV7-3	TRBJ2-7	-	-
CATPGRKPDGEQFF	TGTGCCACCCCTGGAAGGAAGCCGGATGGGGAGCAGTTCTTC	TRBV11-2	TRBJ2-1	-	few
CASSEWDRGNQPQHF	TGTGCCAGCAGTGAATGGGACAGGGGCAATCAGCCCCAGCATTTT	TRBV2	TRBJ1-5	TRBD1	-
CASRALGDETQYF	TGTGCCAGCAGGGCACTTGGCGACGAGACCCAGTACTTC	TRBV12-3/TRBV12-4	TRBJ2-5	-	many
CASSQVGGTLNTEAFF	TGTGCCAGCAGCCAAGTAGGAGGGACCTTAAACACTGAAGCTTTCTTT	TRBV3-2	TRBJ1-1	-	few
CASSLSYSGNTIYF	TGTGCCAGCAGCCTTTCCTACTCTGGAAACACCATATATTTT	TRBV9	TRBJ1-3	-	-
CSAQGEQNQETQYF	TGCAGTGCCCAAGGCGAACAAAACCAAGAGACCCAGTACTTC	TRBV20-1	TRBJ2-5	-	few
CASSWGQGGESQYF	TGTGCCAGCAGCTGGGGACAGGGGGGAGAGTCCCAGTACTTC	TRBV7-2	TRBJ2-5	TRBD1	-
CASSEATYPEAFF	TGTGCCAGCAGTGAAGCGACTTACCCTGAAGCTTTCTTT	TRBV2	TRBJ1-1	-	-
CASSFSPNQEYDIREQYF	TGTGCCAGCAGTTTCTCGCCCAATCAGGAGTACGATATTCGGGAGCAGTACTTC	TRBV28	TRBJ2-7	-	-
CASSPALRATEAFF	TGTGCCAGCAGCCCAGCTTTAAGGGCCACTGAAGCTTTCTTT	TRBV5-5	TRBJ1-1	-	many
CASSQDLTSEQYF	TGCGCCAGCAGCCAAGATCTAACTAGCGAGCAGTACTTC	TRBV4-3	TRBJ2-7	-	many
CASSLYRAGTEAFF	TGTGCCAGCAGCCTATACAGGGCCGGCACTGAAGCTTTCTTT	TRBV7-8	TRBJ1-1	-	few
CASKVVRGEAFF	TGTGCCAGTAAGGTGGTGAGGGGAGAAGCTTTCTTT	TRBV19	TRBJ1-1	-	few
CASSLTSGGDSNTGELFF	TGTGCCAGCAGCTTGACGAGCGGGGGGGACTCGAACACCGGGGAGCTGTTTTTT	TRBV11-2	TRBJ2-2	TRBD2	-
CASSQTTVATNEKLFF	TGTGCCAGCAGTCAAACGACGGTTGCAACTAATGAAAAACTGTTTTTT	TRBV7-8	TRBJ1-4	-	-
CASSQDHTGGTEAFF	TGCGCCAGCAGCCAAGACCATACAGGGGGGACTGAAGCTTTCTTT	TRBV4-3	TRBJ1-1	TRBD1	-
CASSQGGAEQFF	TGCGCCAGCAGCCAAGGAGGGGCTGAGCAGTTCTTC	TRBV4-3	TRBJ2-1	-	many
CSARELGGGEQFF	TGCAGTGCTAGAGAGCTCGGAGGGGGAGAGCAGTTCTTC	TRBV20-1	TRBJ2-1	-	few
CAGSQGRGTAYEQYF	TGCGCCGGCAGCCAGGGACGCGGGACAGCCTACGAGCAGTACTTC	TRBV4-3	TRBJ2-7	-	-
CASSQDQEAQYF	TGTGCCAGCAGCCAAGACCAAGAGGCCCAGTACTTC	TRBV27	TRBJ2-5	-	-
CASSLVYGTKNIQYF	TGTGCCAGCAGCTTAGTATACGGAACCAAAAACATTCAGTACTTC	TRBV7-2	TRBJ2-4	-	many
CASSVIGTGANTGELFF	TGTGCCAGCAGCGTAATCGGGACAGGGGCGAACACCGGGGAGCTGTTTTTT	TRBV9	TRBJ2-2	TRBD1	many
CASSYTPSRVYEQYF	TGTGCCAGCAGTTACACCCCGTCCAGGGTTTACGAGCAGTACTTC	TRBV6-5	TRBJ2-7	-	few
CASSRDRANIQYF	TGTGCCAGCAGCCGGGACAGGGCCAACATTCAGTACTTC	TRBV12-3/TRBV12-4	TRBJ2-4	TRBD1	many
CAILDGDSYEQYF	TGTGCCATCCTAGACGGGGATTCCTACGAGCAGTACTTC	TRBV25-1	TRBJ2-7	-	few
CASSQLVSLNSPLHF	TGCGCCAGCAGCCAATTGGTCAGCCTTAATTCACCCCTCCACTTT	TRBV4-1	TRBJ1-6	-	many
CASSIGRDDTQYF	TGTGCCAGCAGTATCGGCAGGGACGATACGCAGTATTTT	TRBV27	TRBJ2-3	-	-
CAWSPRITGELFF	TGTGCCTGGAGTCCCCGGATCACCGGGGAGCTGTTTTTT	TRBV30	TRBJ2-2	-	-
CASSKGRLLQYF	TGTGCCAGCAGCAAAGGGAGGTTGTTGCAGTACTTC	TRBV21-1	TRBJ2-7	-	-
CASSQGHRDRGDIQYF	TGCGCCAGCAGCCAAGGTCACCGGGACAGGGGGGACATTCAGTACTTC	TRBV4-1	TRBJ2-4	TRBD1	-
CSVKAGNYEQYF	TGCAGCGTTAAAGCGGGAAACTACGAGCAGTACTTC	TRBV29-1	TRBJ2-7	TRBD2	-